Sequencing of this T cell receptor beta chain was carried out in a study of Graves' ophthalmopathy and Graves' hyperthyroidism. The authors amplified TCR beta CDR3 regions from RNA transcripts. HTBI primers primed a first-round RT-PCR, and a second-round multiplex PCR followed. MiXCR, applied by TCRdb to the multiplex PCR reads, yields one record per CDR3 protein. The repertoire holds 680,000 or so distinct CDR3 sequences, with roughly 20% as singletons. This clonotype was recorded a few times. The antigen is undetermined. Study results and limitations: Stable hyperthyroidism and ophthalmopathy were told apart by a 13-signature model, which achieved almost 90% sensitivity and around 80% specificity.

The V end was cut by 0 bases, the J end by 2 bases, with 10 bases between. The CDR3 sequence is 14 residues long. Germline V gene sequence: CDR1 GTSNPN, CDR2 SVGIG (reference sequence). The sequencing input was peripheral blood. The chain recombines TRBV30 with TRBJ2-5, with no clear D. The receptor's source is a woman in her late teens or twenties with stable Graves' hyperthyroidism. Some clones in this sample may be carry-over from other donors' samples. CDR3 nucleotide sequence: TGTGCCTGGAGTGTATTTTCAGTGCAAGAGACCCAGTACTTC. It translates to CAWSVFSVQETQYF.